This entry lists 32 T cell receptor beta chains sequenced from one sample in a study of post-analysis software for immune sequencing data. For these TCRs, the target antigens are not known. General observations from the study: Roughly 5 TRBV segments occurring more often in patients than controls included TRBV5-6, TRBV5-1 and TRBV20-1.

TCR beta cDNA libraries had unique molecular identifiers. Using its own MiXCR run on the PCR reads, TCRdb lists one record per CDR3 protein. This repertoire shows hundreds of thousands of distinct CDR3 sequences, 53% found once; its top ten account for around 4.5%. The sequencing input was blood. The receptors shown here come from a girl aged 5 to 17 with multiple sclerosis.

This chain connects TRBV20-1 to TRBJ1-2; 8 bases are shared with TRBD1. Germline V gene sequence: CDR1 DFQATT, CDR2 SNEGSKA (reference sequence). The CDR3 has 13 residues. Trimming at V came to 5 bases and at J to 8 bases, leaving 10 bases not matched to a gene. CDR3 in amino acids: CSAATGVVQGYTF. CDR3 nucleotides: TGCAGTGCTGCGACAGGGGTTGTCCAAGGCTACACCTTC.

This chain's CDR3 is CASSKLAGGNNEQFF. Here the CDR3 DNA reads TGCGCCAGCAGTAAACTAGCGGGAGGGAACAATGAGCAGTTCTTC. The chain recombines TRBV10-2 with TRBJ2-1; 13 bases map to TRBD2. Germline V gene lookup returns CDR1 WSHSY and CDR2 SAAADI. V lost 5 bases, J lost 5 bases, and 3 bases stayed unmatched. CDR3 length equals 15 residues.

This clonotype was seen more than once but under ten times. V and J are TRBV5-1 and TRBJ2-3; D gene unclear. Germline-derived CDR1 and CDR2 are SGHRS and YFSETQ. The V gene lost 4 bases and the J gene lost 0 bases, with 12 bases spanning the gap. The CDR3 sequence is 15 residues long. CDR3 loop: CASSGVSTSTDTQYF. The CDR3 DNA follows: TGCGCCAGCAGCGGAGTCAGTACTAGCACAGATACGCAGTATTTT. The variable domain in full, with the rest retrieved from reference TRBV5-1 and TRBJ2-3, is KAGVTQTPRYLIKTRGQQVTLSCSPISGHRSVSWYQQTPGQGLQFLFEYFSETQRNKGNFPGRFSGRQFSNSRSEMNVSTLELGDSALYLCASSGVSTSTDTQYFGPGTRLTVL.

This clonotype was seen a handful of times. CDR3 nucleotide sequence: TGTGCCAGCAGTTATATTCCCGTGACAGGGCAAGAGACCCAGTACTTC. Translated, it gives CASSYIPVTGQETQYF. This chain links TRBV6-5 with TRBJ2-5; 7 bases are shared with TRBD1. The V gene end was trimmed by 3 bases and the J gene end by 2 bases; junction bases not matched to a gene: 9. The germline V gene has CDR1 MNHEY and CDR2 SVGAGI. The CDR3 covers 16 residues.

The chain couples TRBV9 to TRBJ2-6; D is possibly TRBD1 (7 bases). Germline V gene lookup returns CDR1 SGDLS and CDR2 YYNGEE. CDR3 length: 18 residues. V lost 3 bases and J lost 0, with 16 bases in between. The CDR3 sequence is CASSARGTVYSGANVLTF. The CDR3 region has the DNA TGTGCCAGCAGCGCCCGGGGGACAGTCTACTCTGGGGCCAACGTCCTGACTTTC.

Written as DNA, the CDR3 is TGTGCCAGCAGCCCGGGAGCTACCTCCTACGAGCAGTACTTC. The encoded protein is CASSPGATSYEQYF. The V and J genes are TRBV21-1 and TRBJ2-7; the table's D call, TRBD2, was not checked against the DNA. TRBV21-1 is marked as a pseudogene. This CDR3 contains 14 residues.

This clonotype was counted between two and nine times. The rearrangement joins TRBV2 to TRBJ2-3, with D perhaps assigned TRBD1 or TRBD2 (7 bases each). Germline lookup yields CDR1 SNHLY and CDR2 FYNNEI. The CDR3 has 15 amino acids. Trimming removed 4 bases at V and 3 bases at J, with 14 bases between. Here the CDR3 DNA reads TGTGCCAGCAGTGTAGACAGGGAGGGGACAGATACGCAGTATTTT. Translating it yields CASSVDREGTDTQYF.

In DNA, the CDR3 is TGTGCCAGCAGCGTGACAGGTCCAGGGGCCAAAAACATTCAGTACTTC. Its translation: CASSVTGPGAKNIQYF. This chain links TRBV7-3 with TRBJ2-4; TRBD1 is a possible D gene (6 bases). Trimming took off 5 bases at V and 1 base at J, with 15 bases between the two ends. Germline V gene lookup returns CDR1 SGHTA and CDR2 FQGTGA. This CDR3 comprises 16 residues.

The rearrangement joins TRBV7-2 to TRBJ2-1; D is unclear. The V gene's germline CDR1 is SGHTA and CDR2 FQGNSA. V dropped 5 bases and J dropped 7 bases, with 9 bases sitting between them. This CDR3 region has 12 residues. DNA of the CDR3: TGTGCCAGCAGCCTAGAGAGGAATGAGCAGTTCTTC. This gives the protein CASSLERNEQFF.

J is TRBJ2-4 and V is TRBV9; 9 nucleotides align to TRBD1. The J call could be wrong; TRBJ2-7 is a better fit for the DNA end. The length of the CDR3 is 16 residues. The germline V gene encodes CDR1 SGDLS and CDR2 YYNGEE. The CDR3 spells CASSDIHRGLYYEQYF. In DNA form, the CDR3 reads TGTGCCAGCAGCGACATCCACAGGGGGCTTTACTACGAGCAGTACTTC.

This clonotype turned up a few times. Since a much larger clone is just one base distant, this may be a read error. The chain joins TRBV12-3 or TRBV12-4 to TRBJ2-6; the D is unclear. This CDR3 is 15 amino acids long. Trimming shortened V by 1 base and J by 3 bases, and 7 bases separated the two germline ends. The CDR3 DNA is TGTGCCAGCAGTTTAGGGGGAAATGGGGCCAACGTCCTGACTTTC. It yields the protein CASSLGGNGANVLTF.

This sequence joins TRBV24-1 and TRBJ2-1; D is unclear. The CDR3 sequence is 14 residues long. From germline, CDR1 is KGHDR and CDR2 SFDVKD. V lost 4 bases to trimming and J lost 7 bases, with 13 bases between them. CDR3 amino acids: CATSDRRLQNEQFF. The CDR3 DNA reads TGTGCCACCAGTGACCGGAGACTTCAAAATGAGCAGTTCTTC.

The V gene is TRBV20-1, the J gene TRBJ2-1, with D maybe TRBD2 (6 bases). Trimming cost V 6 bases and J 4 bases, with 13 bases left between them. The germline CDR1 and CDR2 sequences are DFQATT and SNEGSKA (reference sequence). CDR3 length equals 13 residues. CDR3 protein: CSAWRLVYNEQFF. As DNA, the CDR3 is TGCAGTGCGTGGAGACTAGTGTACAATGAGCAGTTCTTC.

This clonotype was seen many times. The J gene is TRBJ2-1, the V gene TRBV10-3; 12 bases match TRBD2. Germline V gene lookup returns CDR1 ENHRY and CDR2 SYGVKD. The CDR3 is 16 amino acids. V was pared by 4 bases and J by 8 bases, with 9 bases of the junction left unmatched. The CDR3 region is CAISGTSGIQVDEQFF. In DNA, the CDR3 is TGTGCCATCAGTGGGACTAGCGGGATCCAGGTCGATGAGCAGTTCTTC.

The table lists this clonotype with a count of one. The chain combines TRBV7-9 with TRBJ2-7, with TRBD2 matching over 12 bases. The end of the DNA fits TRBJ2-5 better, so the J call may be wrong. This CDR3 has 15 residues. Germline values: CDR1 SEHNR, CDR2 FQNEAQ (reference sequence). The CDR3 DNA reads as TGTGCCAGCAGCTGGACTAGCGGGACCCCAGGGACCCAGTACTTC. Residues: CASSWTSGTPGTQYF.

The CDR3 protein is CASSPGTSGGHFSYNEQFF. CDR3 nucleotide sequence: TGTGCCAGCAGCCCGGGGACTAGCGGGGGCCACTTCTCCTACAATGAGCAGTTCTTC. V gene TRBV7-9 combines with J gene TRBJ2-1; 14 bases match TRBD2. V shed 5 bases and J 0 bases; nucleotides not matched to a gene: 9. This CDR3 is built from 19 residues. From germline, CDR1 is SEHNR and CDR2 FQNEAQ (reference sequence).

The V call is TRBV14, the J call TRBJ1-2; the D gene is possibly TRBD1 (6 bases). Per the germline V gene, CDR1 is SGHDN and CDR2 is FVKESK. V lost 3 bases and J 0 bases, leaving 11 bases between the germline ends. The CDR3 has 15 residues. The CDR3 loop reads CASSHRGTANYGYTF. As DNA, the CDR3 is TGTGCCAGCAGCCACAGGGGTACCGCTAACTATGGCTACACCTTC.

In nucleotides, the CDR3 is TGTGCCAGCAGCCCGACAATTTTCGGGCAGTACTTC. This translates into CASSPTIFGQYF. J is TRBJ2-7 and V is TRBV11-2; D uncertain. The CDR3 is 12 amino acids. Germline CDR1 is SGHAT and CDR2 is FQNNGV. Trimming took 5 bases from V and 9 from J, leaving 14 bases between them.

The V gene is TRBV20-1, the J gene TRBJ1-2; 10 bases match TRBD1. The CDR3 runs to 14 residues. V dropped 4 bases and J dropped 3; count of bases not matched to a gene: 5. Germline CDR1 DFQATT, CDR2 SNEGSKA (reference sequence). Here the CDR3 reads CSAKGQGGDYGYTF. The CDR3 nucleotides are TGCAGTGCTAAAGGACAGGGGGGGGACTATGGCTACACCTTC.

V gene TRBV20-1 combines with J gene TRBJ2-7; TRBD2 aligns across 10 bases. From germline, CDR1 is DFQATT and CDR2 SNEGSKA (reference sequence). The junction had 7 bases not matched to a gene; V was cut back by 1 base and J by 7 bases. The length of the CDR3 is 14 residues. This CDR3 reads CSARATSGSREQYF. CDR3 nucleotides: TGCAGTGCTAGAGCGACTAGCGGGTCGAGGGAGCAGTACTTC.

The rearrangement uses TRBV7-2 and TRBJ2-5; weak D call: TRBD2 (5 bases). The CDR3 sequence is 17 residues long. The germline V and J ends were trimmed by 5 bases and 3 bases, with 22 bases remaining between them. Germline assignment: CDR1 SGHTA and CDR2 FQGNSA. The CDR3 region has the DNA TGTGCCAGCAGCCCCGACCCTAAGCGGCGCCCTAAAGAGACCCAGTACTTC. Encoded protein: CASSPDPKRRPKETQYF.

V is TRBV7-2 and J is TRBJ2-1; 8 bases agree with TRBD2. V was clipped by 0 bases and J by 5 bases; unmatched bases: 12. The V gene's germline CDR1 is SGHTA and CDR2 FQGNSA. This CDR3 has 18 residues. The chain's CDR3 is CASSLAPPPGLVHNEQFF. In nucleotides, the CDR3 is TGTGCCAGCAGCTTAGCGCCGCCCCCGGGACTAGTGCACAATGAGCAGTTCTTC.

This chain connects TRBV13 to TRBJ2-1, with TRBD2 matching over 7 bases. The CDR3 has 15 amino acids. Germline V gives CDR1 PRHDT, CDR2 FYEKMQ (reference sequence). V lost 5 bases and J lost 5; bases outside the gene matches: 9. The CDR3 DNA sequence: TGTGCCAGCAGCCCTGGGAGCGGGGCTAACAATGAGCAGTTCTTC. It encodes CASSPGSGANNEQFF.

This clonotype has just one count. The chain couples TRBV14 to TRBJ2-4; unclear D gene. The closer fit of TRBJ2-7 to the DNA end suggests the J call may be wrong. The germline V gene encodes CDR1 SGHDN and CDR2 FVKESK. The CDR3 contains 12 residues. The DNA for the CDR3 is TGTGCCAGCAGCCATCTAATGGGCGAGCAGTACTTC. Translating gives CASSHLMGEQYF.

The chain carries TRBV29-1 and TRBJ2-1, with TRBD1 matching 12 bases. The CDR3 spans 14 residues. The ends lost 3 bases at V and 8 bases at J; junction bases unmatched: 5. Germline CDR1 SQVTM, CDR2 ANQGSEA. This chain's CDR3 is CSVDRGQGAYEQFF. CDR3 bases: TGCAGCGTTGACCGGGGACAGGGGGCATATGAGCAGTTCTTC.

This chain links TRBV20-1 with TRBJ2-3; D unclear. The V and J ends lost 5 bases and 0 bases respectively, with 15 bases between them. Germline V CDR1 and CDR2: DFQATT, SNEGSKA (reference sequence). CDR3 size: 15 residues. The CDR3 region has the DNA TGCAGTGCTGTCAGAAGGACCCCGAGCACAGATACGCAGTATTTT. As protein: CSAVRRTPSTDTQYF.

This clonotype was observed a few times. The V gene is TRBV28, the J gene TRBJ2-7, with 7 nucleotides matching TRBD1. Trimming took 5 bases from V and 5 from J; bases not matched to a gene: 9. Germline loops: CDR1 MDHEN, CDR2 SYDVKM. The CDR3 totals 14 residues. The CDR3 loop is CASSPPTGTNEQYF. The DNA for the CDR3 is TGTGCCAGCAGTCCGCCGACAGGGACCAACGAGCAGTACTTC.

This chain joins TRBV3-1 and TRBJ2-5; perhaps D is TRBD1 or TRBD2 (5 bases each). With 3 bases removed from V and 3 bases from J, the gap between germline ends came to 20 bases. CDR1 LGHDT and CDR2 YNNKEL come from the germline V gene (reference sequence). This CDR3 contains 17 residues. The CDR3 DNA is TGTGCCAGCAGCCACCTGGGAAAAAGGGACCTAAAAGAGACCCAGTACTTC. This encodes CASSHLGKRDLKETQYF.

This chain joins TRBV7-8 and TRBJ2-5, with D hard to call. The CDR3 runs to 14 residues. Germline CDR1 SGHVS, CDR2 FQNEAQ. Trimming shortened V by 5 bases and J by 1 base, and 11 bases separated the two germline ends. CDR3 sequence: CASSERYSQETQYF. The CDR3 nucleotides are TGTGCCAGCAGCGAGCGTTACTCCCAAGAGACCCAGTACTTC.

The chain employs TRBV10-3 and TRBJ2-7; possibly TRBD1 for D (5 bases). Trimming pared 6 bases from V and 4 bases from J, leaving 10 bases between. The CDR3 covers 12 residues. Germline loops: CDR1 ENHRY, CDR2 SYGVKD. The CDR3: CAIRGDSYEQYF. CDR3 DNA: TGTGCCATCAGGGGCGACAGTTACGAGCAGTACTTC.

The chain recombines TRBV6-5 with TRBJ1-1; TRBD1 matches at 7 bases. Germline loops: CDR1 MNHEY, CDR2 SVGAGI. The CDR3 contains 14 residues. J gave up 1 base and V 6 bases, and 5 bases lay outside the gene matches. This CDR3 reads CASRGQVGNTEAFF. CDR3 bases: TGTGCCAGCAGAGGACAGGTCGGGAACACTGAAGCTTTCTTT.

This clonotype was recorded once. This chain's CDR3 is CASSPLAGGLPSNTGELFF. The CDR3 bases are TGTGCCAGCAGCCCCCTGGCAGGGGGGCTGCCTTCGAACACCGGGGAGCTGTTTTTT. The chain has TRBV7-8 and TRBJ2-2, with D possibly being TRBD1 (7 bases). Germline CDR1 reads SGHVS; CDR2 reads FQNEAQ. The CDR3 extends over 19 amino acids. With 5 bases removed from V and 0 bases from J, the gap between germline ends came to 22 bases.